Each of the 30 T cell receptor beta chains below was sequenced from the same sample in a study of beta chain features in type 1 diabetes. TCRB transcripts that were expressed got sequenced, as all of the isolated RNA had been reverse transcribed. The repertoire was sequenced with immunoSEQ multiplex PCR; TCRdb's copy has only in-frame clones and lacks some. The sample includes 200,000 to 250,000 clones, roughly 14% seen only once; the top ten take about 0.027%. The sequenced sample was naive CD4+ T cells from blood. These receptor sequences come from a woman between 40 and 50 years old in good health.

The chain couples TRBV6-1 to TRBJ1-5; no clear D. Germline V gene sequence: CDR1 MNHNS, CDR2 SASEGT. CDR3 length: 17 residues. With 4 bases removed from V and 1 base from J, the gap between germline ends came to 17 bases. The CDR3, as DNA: TGTGCCAGCAGTGCCGGTCATTGGGCGGGGAGCAATCAGCCCCAGCATTTT. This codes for CASSAGHWAGSNQPQHF.

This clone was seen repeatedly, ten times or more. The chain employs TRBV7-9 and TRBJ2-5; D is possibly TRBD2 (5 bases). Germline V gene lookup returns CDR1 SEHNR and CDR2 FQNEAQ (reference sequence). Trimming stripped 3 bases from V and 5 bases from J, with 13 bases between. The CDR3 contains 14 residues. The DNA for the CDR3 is TGTGCCAGCAGCTTGTATATAGCGTGGGAGACCCAGTACTTC. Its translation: CASSLYIAWETQYF.

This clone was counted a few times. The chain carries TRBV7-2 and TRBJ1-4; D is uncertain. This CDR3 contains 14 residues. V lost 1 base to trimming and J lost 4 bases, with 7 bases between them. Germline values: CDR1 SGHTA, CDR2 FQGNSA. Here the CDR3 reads CASSLVPINEKLFF. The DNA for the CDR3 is TGTGCCAGCAGCTTAGTCCCTATTAATGAAAAACTGTTTTTT.

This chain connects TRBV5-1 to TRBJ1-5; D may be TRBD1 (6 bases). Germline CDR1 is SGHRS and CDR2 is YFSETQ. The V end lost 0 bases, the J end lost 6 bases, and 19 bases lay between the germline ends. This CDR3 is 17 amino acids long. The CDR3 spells CASSLEALRLGAQPQHF. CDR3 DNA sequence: TGCGCCAGCAGCTTGGAGGCCTTGCGACTGGGGGCTCAGCCCCAGCATTTT.

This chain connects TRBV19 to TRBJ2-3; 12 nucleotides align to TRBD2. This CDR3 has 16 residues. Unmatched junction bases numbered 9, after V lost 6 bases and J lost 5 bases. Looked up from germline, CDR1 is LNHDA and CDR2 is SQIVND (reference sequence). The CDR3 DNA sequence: TGTGCCAGTAGCAACCTAGCGGGGGGGCCAGTAGATACGCAGTATTTT. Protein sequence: CASSNLAGGPVDTQYF.

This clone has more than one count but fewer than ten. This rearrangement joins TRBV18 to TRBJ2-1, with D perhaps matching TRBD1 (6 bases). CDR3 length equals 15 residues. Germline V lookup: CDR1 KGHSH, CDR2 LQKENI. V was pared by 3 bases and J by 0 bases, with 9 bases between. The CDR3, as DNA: TGTGCCAGCTCACCGGGGGCACACTCCTACAATGAGCAGTTCTTC. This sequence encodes CASSPGAHSYNEQFF.

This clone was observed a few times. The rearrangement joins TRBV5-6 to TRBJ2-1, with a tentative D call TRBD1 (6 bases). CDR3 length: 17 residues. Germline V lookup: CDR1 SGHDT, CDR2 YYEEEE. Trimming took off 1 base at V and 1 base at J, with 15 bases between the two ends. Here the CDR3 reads CASSLPGFQGSYNEQFF. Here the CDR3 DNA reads TGTGCCAGCAGCTTGCCCGGTTTCCAGGGGTCCTACAATGAGCAGTTCTTC.

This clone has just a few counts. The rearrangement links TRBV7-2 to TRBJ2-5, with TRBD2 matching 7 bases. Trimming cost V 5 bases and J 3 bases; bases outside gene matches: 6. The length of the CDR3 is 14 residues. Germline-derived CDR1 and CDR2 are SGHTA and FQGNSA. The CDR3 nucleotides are TGTGCCAGCAGCATACAGAGCGGGGAAGAGACCCAGTACTTC. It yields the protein CASSIQSGEETQYF.

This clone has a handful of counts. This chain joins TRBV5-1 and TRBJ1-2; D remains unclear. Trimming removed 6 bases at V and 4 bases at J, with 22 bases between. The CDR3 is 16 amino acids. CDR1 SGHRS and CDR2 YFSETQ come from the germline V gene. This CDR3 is CASTSGGQRRPYGYTF. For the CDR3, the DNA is TGCGCCAGCACCTCAGGCGGGCAGCGACGCCCCTATGGCTACACCTTC.

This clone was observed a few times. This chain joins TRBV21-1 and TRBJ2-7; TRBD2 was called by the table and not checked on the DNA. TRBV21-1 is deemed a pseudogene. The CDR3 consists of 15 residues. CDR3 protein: CASPRGGGAPYEQYF. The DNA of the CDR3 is TGTGCCAGTCCAAGGGGTGGCGGGGCCCCCTACGAGCAGTACTTC.

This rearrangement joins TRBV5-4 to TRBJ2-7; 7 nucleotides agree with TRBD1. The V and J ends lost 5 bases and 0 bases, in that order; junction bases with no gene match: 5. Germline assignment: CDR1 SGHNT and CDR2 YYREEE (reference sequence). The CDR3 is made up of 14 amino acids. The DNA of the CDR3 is TGTGCCAGCAGTGGACAGGAAAGCTCCTACGAGCAGTACTTC. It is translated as CASSGQESSYEQYF.

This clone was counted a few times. In nucleotides, the CDR3 is TGTGCCAGTAGCAAAGGAGCGGGGGGGATGAACCCCTACGAGCAGTACTTC. It specifies CASSKGAGGMNPYEQYF. J is TRBJ2-7 and V is TRBV19; TRBD2 matches at 10 bases. Unmatched junction bases numbered 13, after V lost 6 bases and J lost 2 bases. The CDR3 has 17 amino acids. Germline assignment: CDR1 LNHDA and CDR2 SQIVND (reference sequence).

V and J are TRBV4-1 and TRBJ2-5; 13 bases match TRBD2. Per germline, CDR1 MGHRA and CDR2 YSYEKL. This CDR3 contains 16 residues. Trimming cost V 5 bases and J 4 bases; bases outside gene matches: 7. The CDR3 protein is CASSIGTSGVRETQYF. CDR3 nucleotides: TGCGCCAGCAGCATCGGGACTAGCGGGGTCCGAGAGACCCAGTACTTC.

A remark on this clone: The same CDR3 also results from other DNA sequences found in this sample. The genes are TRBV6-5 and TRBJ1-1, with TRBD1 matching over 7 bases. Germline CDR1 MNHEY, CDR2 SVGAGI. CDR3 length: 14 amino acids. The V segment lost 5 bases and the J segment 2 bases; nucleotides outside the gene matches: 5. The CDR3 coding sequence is TGTGCCAGCAGTCGAACAGGGGCTAACACTGAAGCTTTCTTT. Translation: CASSRTGANTEAFF.

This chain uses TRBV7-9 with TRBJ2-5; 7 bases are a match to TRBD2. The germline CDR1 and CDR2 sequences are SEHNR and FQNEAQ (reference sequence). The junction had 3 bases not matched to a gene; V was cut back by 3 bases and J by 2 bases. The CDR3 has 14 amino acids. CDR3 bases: TGTGCCAGCAGCTTCGGGGGGATTCAAGAGACCCAGTACTTC. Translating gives CASSFGGIQETQYF. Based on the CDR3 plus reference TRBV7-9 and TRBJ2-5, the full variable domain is DTGVSQNPRHKITKRGQNVTFRCDPISEHNRLYWYRQTLGQGPEFLTYFQNEAQLEKSRLLSDRFSAERPKGSFSTLEIQRTEQGDSAMYLCASSFGGIQETQYFGPGTRLLVL.

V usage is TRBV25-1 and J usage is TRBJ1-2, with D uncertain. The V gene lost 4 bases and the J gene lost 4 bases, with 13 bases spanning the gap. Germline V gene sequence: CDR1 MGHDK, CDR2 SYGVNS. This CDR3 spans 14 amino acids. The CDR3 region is CASSGTARGYGYTF. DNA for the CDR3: TGTGCCAGCAGTGGGACCGCCCGGGGCTATGGCTACACCTTC.

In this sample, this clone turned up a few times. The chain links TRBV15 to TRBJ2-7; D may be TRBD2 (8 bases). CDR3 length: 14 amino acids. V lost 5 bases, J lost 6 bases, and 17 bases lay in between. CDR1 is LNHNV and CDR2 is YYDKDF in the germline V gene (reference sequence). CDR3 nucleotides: TGTGCCACCAGCGGAGCAGGGGGGACTAGCGAGCAGTACTTC. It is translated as CATSGAGGTSEQYF.

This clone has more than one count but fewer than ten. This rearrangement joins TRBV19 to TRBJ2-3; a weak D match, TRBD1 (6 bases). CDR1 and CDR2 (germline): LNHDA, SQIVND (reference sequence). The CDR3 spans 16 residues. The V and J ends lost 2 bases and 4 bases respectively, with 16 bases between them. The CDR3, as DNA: TGTGCCAGTAGTATAAGACAGGTCCTCCCTGCAGATACGCAGTATTTT. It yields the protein CASSIRQVLPADTQYF.

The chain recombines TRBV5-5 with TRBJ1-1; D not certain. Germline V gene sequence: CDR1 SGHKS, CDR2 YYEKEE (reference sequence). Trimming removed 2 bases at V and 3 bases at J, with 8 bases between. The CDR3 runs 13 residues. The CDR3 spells CASSFAGDTEAFF. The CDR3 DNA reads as TGTGCCAGCAGCTTTGCGGGAGACACTGAAGCTTTCTTT.

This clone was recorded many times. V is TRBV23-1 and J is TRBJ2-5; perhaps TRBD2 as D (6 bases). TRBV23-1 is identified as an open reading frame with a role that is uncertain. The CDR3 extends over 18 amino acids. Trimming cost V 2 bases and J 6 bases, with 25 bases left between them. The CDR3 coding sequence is TGCGCCAGCAGTCAACTCCCTTACCTAGCGAGGTCGATGAAGACCCAGTACTTC. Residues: CASSQLPYLARSMKTQYF.

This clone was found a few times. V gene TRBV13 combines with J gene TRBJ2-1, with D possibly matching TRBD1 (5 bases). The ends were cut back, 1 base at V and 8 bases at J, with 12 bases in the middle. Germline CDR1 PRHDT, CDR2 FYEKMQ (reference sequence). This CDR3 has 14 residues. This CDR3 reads CASSLEGAQYEQFF. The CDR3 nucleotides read TGTGCCAGCAGCTTAGAAGGGGCGCAATATGAGCAGTTCTTC.

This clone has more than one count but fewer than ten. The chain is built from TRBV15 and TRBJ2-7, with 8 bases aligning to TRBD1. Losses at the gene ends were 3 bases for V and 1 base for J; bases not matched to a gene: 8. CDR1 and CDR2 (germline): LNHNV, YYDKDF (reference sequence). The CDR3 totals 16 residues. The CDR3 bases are TGTGCCACCAGCAGGCTAAGACAGGGGATATCCTACGAGCAGTACTTC. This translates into CATSRLRQGISYEQYF.

The CDR3 coding sequence is TGTGCCAGCAGTCCTACTACAACTAATGAAAAACTGTTTTTT. Translation: CASSPTTTNEKLFF. The chain is built from TRBV27 and TRBJ1-4; D is unresolved. The germline V gene has CDR1 MNHEY and CDR2 SMNVEV (reference sequence). The ends were cut back, 5 bases at V and 0 bases at J, with 7 bases in the middle. The CDR3 runs 14 residues.

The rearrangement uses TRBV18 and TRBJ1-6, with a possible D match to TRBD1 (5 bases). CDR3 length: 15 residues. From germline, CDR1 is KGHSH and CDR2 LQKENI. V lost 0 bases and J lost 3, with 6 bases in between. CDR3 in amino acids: CASSPPGGYNSPLHF. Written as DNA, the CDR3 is TGTGCCAGCTCACCACCGGGGGGCTATAATTCACCCCTCCACTTT.

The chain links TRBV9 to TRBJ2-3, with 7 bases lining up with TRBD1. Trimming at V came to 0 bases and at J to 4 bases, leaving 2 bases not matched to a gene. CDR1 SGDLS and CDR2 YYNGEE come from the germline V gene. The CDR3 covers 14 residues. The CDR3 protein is CASSVVGGADTQYF. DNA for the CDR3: TGTGCCAGCAGCGTAGTAGGGGGCGCAGATACGCAGTATTTT.

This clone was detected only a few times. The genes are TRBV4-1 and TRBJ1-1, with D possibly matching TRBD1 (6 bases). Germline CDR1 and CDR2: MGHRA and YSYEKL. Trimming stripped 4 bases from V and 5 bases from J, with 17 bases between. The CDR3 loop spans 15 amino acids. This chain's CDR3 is CASSRRWGRETEAFF. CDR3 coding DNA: TGCGCCAGCAGCCGGCGTTGGGGGCGAGAGACTGAAGCTTTCTTT.

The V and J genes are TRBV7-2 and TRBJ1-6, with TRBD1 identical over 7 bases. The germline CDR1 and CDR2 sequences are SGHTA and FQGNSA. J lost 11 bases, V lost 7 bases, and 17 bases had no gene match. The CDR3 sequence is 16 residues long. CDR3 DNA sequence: TGTGCCAGCACCTTCGATAAACAGGGGTGGAATCCACCCCTCCACTTT. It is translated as CASTFDKQGWNPPLHF.

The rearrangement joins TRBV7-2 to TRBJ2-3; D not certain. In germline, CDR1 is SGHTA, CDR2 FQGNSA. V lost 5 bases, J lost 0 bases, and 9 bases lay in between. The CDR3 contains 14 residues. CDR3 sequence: CASSPRLSTDTQYF. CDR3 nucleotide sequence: TGTGCCAGCAGCCCGAGACTCAGCACAGATACGCAGTATTTT. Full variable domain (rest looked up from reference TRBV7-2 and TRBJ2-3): GAGVSQSPSNKVTEKGKDVELRCDPISGHTALYWYRQSLGQGLEFLIYFQGNSAPDKSGLPSDRFSAERTGGSVSTLTIQRTQQEDSAVYLCASSPRLSTDTQYFGPGTRLTVL.

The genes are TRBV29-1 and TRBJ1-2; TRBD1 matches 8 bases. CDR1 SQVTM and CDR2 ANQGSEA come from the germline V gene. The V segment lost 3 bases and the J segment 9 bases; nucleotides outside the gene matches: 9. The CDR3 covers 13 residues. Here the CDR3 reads CSVDIVDRESYTF. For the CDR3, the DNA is TGCAGCGTTGATATAGTGGACAGGGAAAGCTACACCTTC.

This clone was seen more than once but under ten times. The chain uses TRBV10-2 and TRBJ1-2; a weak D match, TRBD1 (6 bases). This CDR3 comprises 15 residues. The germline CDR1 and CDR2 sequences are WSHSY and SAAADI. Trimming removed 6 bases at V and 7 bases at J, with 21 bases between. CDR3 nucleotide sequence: TGCGCCAGCAGCGACGCGACAGGAGCTGCACGTGGCTACACCTTC. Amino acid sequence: CASSDATGAARGYTF.